This passage covers 24 T cell receptor beta chains from one sample sequenced in a study of early T cells in non-severe SARS-CoV-2 infection. One entry per CDR3 protein results from TCRdb running MiXCR on the 5' RACE reads. The top ten clones hold roughly 16% of a sample with 35,000 to 40,000 distinct CDR3 sequences, roughly 4.5% of them seen once. The sequenced sample consisted of whole blood. Receptor source: an adult who was a healthcare worker with PCR-confirmed SARS-CoV-2 infection or an uninfected control (not recorded which).

This clonotype was detected only a few times. The V gene is TRBV10-3, the J gene TRBJ2-7, with unresolved D. Between the trimmed V and J ends, which lost 1 base and 0 bases, there was a span of 7 bases. The CDR3 is 14 residues long. Germline CDR1 reads ENHRY; CDR2 reads SYGVKD. This CDR3 reads CAISEFQDSYEQYF. CDR3 nucleotides: TGTGCCATCAGTGAGTTCCAGGACTCCTACGAGCAGTACTTC.

This clonotype was counted many times. This chain connects TRBV11-2 to TRBJ2-2; D ambiguous. Germline assignment: CDR1 SGHAT and CDR2 FQNNGV. V lost 10 bases, J lost 7 bases, and 13 bases lay in between. The CDR3 has 12 amino acids. CDR3 in DNA: TGTGCCACAACGATACTCAGCGGGGAGCTGTTTTTT. Residues: CATTILSGELFF.

Many counts were recorded for this clonotype. The J gene is TRBJ2-1, the V gene TRBV29-1, with D uncertain. This CDR3 region has 13 residues. V lost 7 bases to trimming and J lost 4 bases, with 14 bases between them. Germline CDR1 is SQVTM and CDR2 is ANQGSEA. CDR3 sequence: CSASNSGYNEQFF. CDR3 sequence (DNA): TGCAGCGCTTCAAATTCCGGTTACAATGAGCAGTTCTTC.

This clonotype was picked up many times. The rearrangement joins TRBV30 to TRBJ1-2, with 7 bases lining up with TRBD1. V trimming: 7 bases; J trimming: 1 base; junction bases outside the gene matches: 6. Germline-derived CDR1 and CDR2 are GTSNPN and SVGIG (reference sequence). The CDR3 has 13 amino acids. The DNA for the CDR3 is TGTGCCTTCGGGACAGCGGTTAACTATGGCTACACCTTC. This sequence encodes CAFGTAVNYGYTF.

This chain uses TRBV20-1 with TRBJ2-1, with 11 bases lining up with TRBD2. The CDR3 extends over 15 amino acids. Germline values: CDR1 DFQATT, CDR2 SNEGSKA (reference sequence). V lost 6 bases to trimming and J lost 8 bases; unmatched junction nucleotides: 12. CDR3 nucleotides: TGCAGTGCCGCCTTTAGCGGGGGGGCCCGGGATGAGCAGTTCTTC. Translated, it gives CSAAFSGGARDEQFF.

This clonotype was seen repeatedly, ten times or more. This chain links TRBV2 with TRBJ2-1, with D perhaps TRBD1 (8 bases). The V and J ends lost 9 bases and 5 bases respectively, with 14 bases between them. Germline assignment: CDR1 SNHLY and CDR2 FYNNEI. The CDR3 consists of 13 residues. CDR3 coding DNA: TGTGCCAGTCAACAGGGGGGGGACAATGAGCAGTTCTTC. Translated: CASQQGGDNEQFF.

This clonotype was seen ten or more times. The J gene is TRBJ1-5, the V gene TRBV5-1; D remains ambiguous. The CDR3 spans 13 residues. Trimming stripped 4 bases from V and 4 bases from J, with 9 bases between. In germline, CDR1 is SGHRS, CDR2 YFSETQ. The CDR3 reads CASSKDANQPQHF. The CDR3 DNA reads as TGCGCCAGCAGCAAGGACGCGAATCAGCCCCAGCATTTT.

In its sample, this clonotype was seen many times. The chain links TRBV4-1 to TRBJ2-7, with no clear D. The V gene lost 4 bases and the J gene lost 1 base, with 11 bases spanning the gap. Germline V CDR1 and CDR2: MGHRA, YSYEKL. CDR3 length equals 14 residues. CDR3 region: CASSLNKASYEQYF. In nucleotides, the CDR3 is TGCGCCAGCAGCCTGAACAAGGCGTCCTACGAGCAGTACTTC.

This clonotype was detected ten times or more. DNA for the CDR3: TGTGCCAGTAGGAAGAGGCAGGGCGGAGACACTGAAGCTTTCTTT. Its translation: CASRKRQGGDTEAFF. This chain joins TRBV19 and TRBJ1-1; tentatively, D is TRBD1 (5 bases). Trimming stripped 6 bases from V and 3 bases from J, with 17 bases between. This CDR3 comprises 15 residues. CDR1 is LNHDA and CDR2 is SQIVND in the germline V gene (reference sequence).

In its sample, this clonotype was seen many times. V usage is TRBV7-4 and J usage is TRBJ1-5, with unresolved D. V dropped 5 bases and J dropped 3 bases, with 2 bases sitting between them. The CDR3 is 11 residues long. Germline CDR1 reads SGHVT; CDR2 reads SQSDAQ. CDR3 nucleotides: TGTGCCAGCAGCCTCAATCAGCCCCAGCATTTT. This encodes CASSLNQPQHF.

The CDR3 sequence is CASSPPGAGVYNEQFF. CDR3 DNA sequence: TGTGCCAGCAGCCCTCCTGGGGCGGGTGTCTACAATGAGCAGTTCTTC. The rearrangement uses TRBV3-2 and TRBJ2-1; the D segment call TRBD1 is taken from the table without a DNA check. TRBV3-2 is classified as a pseudogene. This CDR3 region has 16 residues.

By share, this clonotype counts as medium-sized. This chain connects TRBV7-3 to TRBJ1-1; 7 positions match TRBD1. This CDR3 comprises 13 residues. V shed 4 bases and J 3 bases; nucleotides not matched to a gene: 2. The V gene's germline CDR1 is SGHTA and CDR2 FQGTGA. CDR3 nucleotides: TGTGCCAGCAGCTCTCAGGGGGACACTGAAGCTTTCTTT. Amino acid sequence: CASSSQGDTEAFF.

This clonotype was detected many times. This chain connects TRBV5-6 to TRBJ1-2; possibly TRBD1 for D (6 bases). The V end lost 3 bases, the J end lost 2 bases, and 14 bases lay between the germline ends. The CDR3 is 15 amino acids. CDR1 is SGHDT, CDR2 YYEEEE, per germline. In DNA form, the CDR3 reads TGTGCCAGCAGCTCACTATCCACAGGGAACTATGGCTACACCTTC. Translating it yields CASSSLSTGNYGYTF.

This clonotype was seen ten or more times. The chain couples TRBV7-2 to TRBJ2-5; tentatively, D is TRBD2 (5 bases). The CDR3 covers 14 residues. The germline gives CDR1 SGHTA, CDR2 FQGNSA. V was shortened by 0 bases and J by 4 bases, with 9 bases between the two germline ends. Here the CDR3 reads CASSLAKLGETQYF. The CDR3 DNA sequence: TGTGCCAGCAGCTTAGCGAAACTAGGAGAGACCCAGTACTTC. Full variable domain (remainder filled in from reference TRBV7-2 and TRBJ2-5): GAGVSQSPSNKVTEKGKDVELRCDPISGHTALYWYRQSLGQGLEFLIYFQGNSAPDKSGLPSDRFSAERTGGSVSTLTIQRTQQEDSAVYLCASSLAKLGETQYFGPGTRLLVL.

This clonotype was detected a few times. The rearrangement links TRBV4-1 to TRBJ2-5, with D perhaps matching TRBD1 (6 bases). The CDR3 is made up of 15 amino acids. CDR1 and CDR2 from the germline V gene are MGHRA and YSYEKL. V lost 4 bases and J 5 bases, leaving 17 bases between the germline ends. CDR3 residues: CASSRRPGQRETQYF. The CDR3 DNA is TGCGCCAGCAGCCGTAGACCGGGACAAAGGGAGACCCAGTACTTC.

This clonotype was seen a few times. The chain carries TRBV12-3 or TRBV12-4 and TRBJ2-1; D remains unclear. Between the trimmed V and J ends, which lost 3 bases and 4 bases, there was a span of 4 bases. The CDR3 runs to 12 residues. This CDR3 is CASSFGYNEQFF. As DNA, the CDR3 is TGTGCCAGCAGTTTTGGATACAATGAGCAGTTCTTC.

This clonotype was detected many times. The chain joins TRBV6-6 to TRBJ1-5; D might be TRBD1 (5 bases). With 6 bases removed from V and 2 bases from J, the gap between germline ends came to 8 bases. This CDR3 has 13 amino acids. Germline lookup yields CDR1 MNHNY and CDR2 SVGAGI (reference sequence). The CDR3 region has the DNA TGTGCCAGCAGGGGGGATGGCAATCAGCCCCAGCATTTT. Encoded protein: CASRGDGNQPQHF.

The sample holds many counts of this clonotype. This rearrangement joins TRBV30 to TRBJ1-2, with D unclear. With 0 bases removed from V and 5 bases from J, the gap between germline ends came to 13 bases. CDR3 length: 14 residues. In germline, CDR1 is GTSNPN, CDR2 SVGIG (reference sequence). CDR3 amino acids: CAWSVHGGDYGYTF. CDR3 DNA: TGTGCCTGGAGTGTACATGGAGGAGATTATGGCTACACCTTC.

The chain links TRBV3-1 to TRBJ1-2; D gene uncertain. The CDR3 runs to 12 residues. The germline V gene has CDR1 LGHDT and CDR2 YNNKEL (reference sequence). Trimming pared 5 bases from V and 10 bases from J, leaving 14 bases between. In nucleotides, the CDR3 is TGTGCCAGCAGCATTACCGGAAGTGACTACACCTTC. Translated, it gives CASSITGSDYTF. Filled out from reference TRBV3-1 and TRBJ1-2, the complete variable domain reads DTAVSQTPKYLVTQMGNDKSIKCEQNLGHDTMYWYKQDSKKFLKIMFSYNNKELIINETVPNRFSPKSPDKAHLNLHINSLELGDSAVYFCASSITGSDYTFGSGTRLTVV.

This clonotype has more than one count but fewer than ten. The chain links TRBV7-6 to TRBJ2-3; TRBD2 aligns across 8 bases. With 2 bases clipped from V and 3 bases from J, the junction kept 4 bases outside the gene matches. The V gene's germline CDR1 is SGHVS and CDR2 FNYEAQ. This CDR3 comprises 15 residues. The CDR3 DNA sequence: TGTGCCAGCAGCTTAAGTCCGGGGGGGACAGATACGCAGTATTTT. This codes for CASSLSPGGTDTQYF.

This clonotype has just a few counts. This chain uses TRBV18 with TRBJ1-1; 7 bases line up with TRBD1. This CDR3 is built from 15 residues. From germline, CDR1 is KGHSH and CDR2 LQKENI. The V and J ends lost 3 bases and 4 bases, in that order; junction bases with no gene match: 8. CDR3 in DNA: TGTGCCAGCTCACCCACTACAGGGGTAGGCACTGAAGCTTTCTTT. It codes for CASSPTTGVGTEAFF.

The CDR3 is CASSPPGLYEQYF. CDR3 in DNA: TGTGCCAGCAGCCCCCCCGGTCTCTACGAGCAGTACTTC. The V gene is TRBV11-2, the J gene TRBJ2-7; D remains unclear. The CDR3 sequence is 13 residues long. The V gene's germline CDR1 is SGHAT and CDR2 FQNNGV. The V end lost 5 bases, the J end lost 3 bases, and 11 bases lay between the germline ends. Full variable domain (outside the CDR3, taken from reference TRBV11-2 and TRBJ2-7): EAGVAQSPRYKIIEKRQSVAFWCNPISGHATLYWYQQILGQGPKLLIQFQNNGVVDDSQLPKDRFSAERLKGVDSTLKIQPAKLEDSAVYLCASSPPGLYEQYFGPGTRLTVT.

This clonotype showed up just a few times. The CDR3 nucleotides are TGCGCCAGCAGCTTGATGGGACAGCCCCAAGAGACCCAGTACTTC. Protein sequence: CASSLMGQPQETQYF. The chain uses TRBV5-1 and TRBJ2-5, with TRBD1 identical over 7 bases. The CDR3 contains 15 residues. Trimming cost V 1 base and J 1 base; bases outside gene matches: 4. Germline V lookup: CDR1 SGHRS, CDR2 YFSETQ.

In its sample, this clonotype was seen many times. The J gene is TRBJ1-2, the V gene TRBV12-3 or TRBV12-4; no reliable D call. Trimming took 7 bases from V and 5 from J, leaving 17 bases between them. CDR3 length: 14 amino acids. The CDR3 region is CASTNLLARYGYTF. The CDR3 DNA reads as TGTGCCAGCACCAATCTTTTGGCTAGGTATGGCTACACCTTC.